This T cell receptor (beta chain) was sequenced in a study of blood T cells in healthy people across ages (dated by TCRdb to 2014 to 2015). For the wider study: Template switching captured roughly one uniquely barcoded TCR beta cDNA molecule per two T cells in model experiments. The study measured age-related changes in TCR beta repertoire diversity using deep sequencing normalized with unique cDNA molecular identifiers. To avoid experimental bias, donors of different ages were distributed randomly across sequencing lanes. Using the same blood draw, the study looked at two additional independent replicas of 1 million unique cDNA reads for two donors, one aged 18 to 30 and the other aged 80 or older. The donors were split into four age groups: young (average about 16 years), middle-aged (about 40), aged (62) and long-lived (more than 80). Points the paper makes about the study in general: As age increased, observed TCR beta diversity per million T cells dropped in a roughly linear way, and a significant reduction was already evident by age roughly 40. Donor CMV infection status was unknown, potentially confounding age-related changes in expanded clonotypes. Because profiling used bulk unsorted PBMCs, naive and antigen-experienced compartments could not be compared conclusively. Estimates of total diversity from one million sequenced T cells were regarded as lower bounds and underestimates. Compared with the aged group, the long-lived group had more naive CD4+ T cells, fewer expanded clones and increased TCR diversity, a pattern suggesting age selection. The percentage of naive T cells measured by flow cytometry correlated strongly with observed TCR beta diversity.

CDR1 and CDR2, per the germline V gene, are LGHNA and YSLEER. From the cysteine up to the phenylalanine, the CDR3 has a length of 16 residues. Of all the DNA, just the CDR3 is kept, 48 bases in frame from base 1. V is pruned by 4 bases and J by 2 bases, leaving 10 bases of the junction without a gene match. The library was generated by 5' RACE. This sample was sequenced with an Illumina HiSeq 2500. A second PCR of 7 to 11 cycles was performed with a sample-barcoded 5' primer and a J-beta primer mix. A template-switch 5' adaptor carrying 12 random nucleotides introduced a unique molecular identifier onto each TCR beta cDNA molecule. Each sample yielded at least 3 million CDR3-containing paired-end reads. First-strand cDNA was synthesized from all RNA with the Mint cDNA synthesis kit, primed by a TRBC-specific oligonucleotide. Following uracil-DNA glycosylase treatment, a first 18-cycle PCR with universal primers M1SS and BC2_uni_R was performed on all cDNA. Under the source paper's analysis protocol: For normalization, 1 million high-quality reads were randomly selected from each sample, with every read carrying a distinct molecular identifier. Reads sharing molecular identifiers were discarded rather than binned into consensus sequences. MiTCR, set to a Q25 quality threshold and the strictest error-elimination algorithm, was used for CDR3 identification, clonotype clustering and error correction. A nonparametric unseen species model using Euler transformation provided a lower-bound estimate of total TCR beta diversity. TCRdb's own reprocessing of the public reads used fastp at Q25 and MiXCR and kept productive beta chains. Entries that share a CDR3 protein sequence are merged under the most common genes and DNA. None of the V and J calls come from the authors' own analysis; TCRdb made them. This sample gives around 940,000 distinct CDR3 sequences in total; roughly half of them show up just once. About 21% of the sample goes to the ten largest clones.

A note on this clonotype: The antigen it binds to is not known. It has no much larger one-base neighbor in the sample; base qualities were not kept.

The roughly 37 donors, aged about 6 to 95 years, were systemically healthy Caucasian individuals from Russia. Each donor gave about 9.7 milliliters of peripheral blood, drawn into EDTA-treated Vacutainer tubes. Ficoll-Paque density-gradient centrifugation was used to isolate PBMCs, with at least 6 million per sample. Total RNA, at least 6 micrograms per sample, was extracted from PBMCs with Trizol reagent. The percentages of naive CD45RAhigh/CD27high T cells were determined by flow cytometry on a PBMC aliquot from every donor. Material: blood. The chain joins TRBV4-3 to TRBJ2-7, with TRBD2 matching 8 junction bases. The receptor was isolated from a woman in her sixties in good health. The CDR3: CASSPRGGMGAYEQYF. The DNA sequence reads TGCGCCAGCAGCCCTCGGGGGGGGATGGGGGCCTACGAGCAGTACTTC.